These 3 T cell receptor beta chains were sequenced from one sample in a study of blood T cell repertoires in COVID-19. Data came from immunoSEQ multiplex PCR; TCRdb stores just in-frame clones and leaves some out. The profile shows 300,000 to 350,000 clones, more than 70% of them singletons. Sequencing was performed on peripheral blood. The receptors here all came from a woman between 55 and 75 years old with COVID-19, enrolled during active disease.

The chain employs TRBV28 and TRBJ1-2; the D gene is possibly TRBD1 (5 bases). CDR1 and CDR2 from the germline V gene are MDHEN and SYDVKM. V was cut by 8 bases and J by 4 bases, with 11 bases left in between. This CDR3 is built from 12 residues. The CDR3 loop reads CASGAGFYGYTF. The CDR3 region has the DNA TGTGCCAGCGGGGCGGGGTTCTATGGCTACACCTTC.

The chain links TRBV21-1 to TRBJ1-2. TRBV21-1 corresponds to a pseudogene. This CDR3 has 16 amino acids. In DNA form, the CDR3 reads TGTGCCAGCAGCAAAGCGCTAAGACCGGGGGACTATGGCTACACCTTC. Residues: CASSKALRPGDYGYTF.

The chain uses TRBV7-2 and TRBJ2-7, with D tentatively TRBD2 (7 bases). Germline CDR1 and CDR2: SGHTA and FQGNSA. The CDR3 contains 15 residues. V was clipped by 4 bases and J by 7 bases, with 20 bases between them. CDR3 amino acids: CASSSEGGALREQYF. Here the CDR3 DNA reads TGTGCCAGCAGCTCGGAGGGGGGGGCCCTTAGGGAGCAGTACTTC.